This T cell receptor (beta chain) was identified in a study of shared clonotypes between healthy human individuals. Background on the study: Donor composition was a couple of women and three men, aged 18 to 49.

The assay ran at deep level. The protocol was immunoSEQ multiplex PCR, while the TCRdb copy is restricted to in-frame clones and leaves out a portion. The sample has 2.5 million or so clones, more than 90% seen once. Splitting of CD4+ cells produced CD45RA+ naive and CD45RA-negative memory subsets. The V gene's germline CDR1 is KGHSH and CDR2 LQKENI. Trimming left V 3 bases short and J 0 bases short, with 13 bases between. CDR3 length: 16 residues. This clone came up once. Input material: naive CD4+ T cells sorted from blood. Subset described: CD45RA+ positively selected. V and J are TRBV18 and TRBJ2-3, with D tentatively TRBD1 or TRBD2 (5 bases each). This clonotype originated in a man younger than 30 in good health. The CDR3 here is CASSPMGRESTDTQYF. CDR3 nucleotides: TGTGCCAGCTCACCGATGGGACGAGAGAGCACAGATACGCAGTATTTT.